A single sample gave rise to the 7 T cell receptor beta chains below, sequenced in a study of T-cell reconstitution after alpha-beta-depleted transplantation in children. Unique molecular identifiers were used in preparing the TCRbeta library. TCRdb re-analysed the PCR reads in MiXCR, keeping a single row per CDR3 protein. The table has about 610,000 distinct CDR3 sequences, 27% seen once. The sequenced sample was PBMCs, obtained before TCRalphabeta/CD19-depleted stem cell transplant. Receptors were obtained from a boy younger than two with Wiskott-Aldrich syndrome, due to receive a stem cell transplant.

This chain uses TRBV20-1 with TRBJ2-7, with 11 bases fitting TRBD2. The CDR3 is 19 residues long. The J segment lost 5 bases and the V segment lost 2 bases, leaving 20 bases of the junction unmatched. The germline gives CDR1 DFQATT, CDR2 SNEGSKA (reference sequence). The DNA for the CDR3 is TGCAGTGCTAGAAATGGCAGAGATTTAACTAGCGGGAGCAGTCACGAGCAGTACTTC. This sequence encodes CSARNGRDLTSGSSHEQYF.

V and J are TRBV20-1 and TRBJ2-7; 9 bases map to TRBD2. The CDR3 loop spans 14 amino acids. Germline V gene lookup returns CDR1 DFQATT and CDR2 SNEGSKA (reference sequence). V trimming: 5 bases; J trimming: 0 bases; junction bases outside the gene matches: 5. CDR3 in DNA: TGCAGTGCTTTTCCTAGCGGGGACTCCTACGAGCAGTACTTC. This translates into CSAFPSGDSYEQYF.

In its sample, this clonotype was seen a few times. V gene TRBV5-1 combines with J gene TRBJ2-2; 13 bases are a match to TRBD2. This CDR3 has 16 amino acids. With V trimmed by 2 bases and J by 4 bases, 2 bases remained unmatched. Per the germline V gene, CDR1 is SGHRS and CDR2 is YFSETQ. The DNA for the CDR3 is TGCGCCAGCAGCTTACTAGCGGGAGGGAGCACCGGGGAGCTGTTTTTT. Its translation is CASSLLAGGSTGELFF.

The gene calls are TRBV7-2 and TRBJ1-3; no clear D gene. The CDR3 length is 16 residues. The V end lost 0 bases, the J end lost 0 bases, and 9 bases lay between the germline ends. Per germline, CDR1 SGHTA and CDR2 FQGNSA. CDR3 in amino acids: CASSLAQLVSGNTIYF. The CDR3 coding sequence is TGTGCCAGCAGCTTAGCGCAGCTTGTCTCTGGAAACACCATATATTTT. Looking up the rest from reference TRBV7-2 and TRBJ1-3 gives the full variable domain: GAGVSQSPSNKVTEKGKDVELRCDPISGHTALYWYRQSLGQGLEFLIYFQGNSAPDKSGLPSDRFSAERTGGSVSTLTIQRTQQEDSAVYLCASSLAQLVSGNTIYFGEGSWLTVV.

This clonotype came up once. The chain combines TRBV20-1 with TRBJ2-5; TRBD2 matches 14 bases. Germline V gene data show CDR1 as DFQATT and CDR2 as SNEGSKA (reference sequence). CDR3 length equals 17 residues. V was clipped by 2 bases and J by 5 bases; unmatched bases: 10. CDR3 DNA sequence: TGCAGTGCTAGACCCGAGACTAGCGGGAGGGCCTGGGAGACCCAGTACTTC. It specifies CSARPETSGRAWETQYF.

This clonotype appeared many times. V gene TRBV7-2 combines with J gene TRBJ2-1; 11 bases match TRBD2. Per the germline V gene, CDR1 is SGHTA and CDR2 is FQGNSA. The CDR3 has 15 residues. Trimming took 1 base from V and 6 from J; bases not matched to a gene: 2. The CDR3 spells CASSLVGTSGNEQFF. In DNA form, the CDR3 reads TGTGCCAGCAGCTTAGTCGGGACTAGCGGCAATGAGCAGTTCTTC.

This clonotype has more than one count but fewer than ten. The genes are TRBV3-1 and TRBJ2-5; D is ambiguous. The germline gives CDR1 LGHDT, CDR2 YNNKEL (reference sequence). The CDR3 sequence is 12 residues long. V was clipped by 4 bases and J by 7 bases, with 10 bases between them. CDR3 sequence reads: CASSPRFGTQYF. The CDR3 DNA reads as TGTGCCAGCAGCCCCCGGTTTGGGACCCAGTACTTC.